A selection of T cell receptor beta chains follows, all from one sample in a study of spatial heterogeneity in lung cancer. MiXCR, run by TCRdb on the 5' RACE reads, gives a single entry per CDR3 protein. The sample yields 20,000 to 25,000 distinct CDR3 sequences, approximately 4.4% seen once. This sample comprised PBMCs, obtained at surgery. These receptors were collected from a male donor with early-stage non-small cell lung cancer. Each CDR3 is given with its conserved first and last residue. D genes are given only for firm matches. Size is omitted from some rows. Given values are once, few, many or a class for expanded clones.

many	TRBV5-1	TRBJ2-5	13	NA	TGCGCCAGCAGCCCGGGCTTCCAAGAGACCCAGTACTTC	CASSPGFQETQYF
many	TRBV20-1	TRBJ2-3	15	NA	TGCAGTGCTCCCCAACCTAGCGAACGGACAGATACGCAGTATTTT	CSAPQPSERTDTQYF
few	TRBV4-3	TRBJ2-2	17	NA	TGCGCCAGCAGCCGGACTCGCCCAGGGGCCGGCACCGGGGAGCTGTTTTTT	CASSRTRPGAGTGELFF
once	TRBV6-2/TRBV6-3	TRBJ2-2	16	NA	TGTGCCAGCAGTTACTCCGTGACAGGGAACACCGGGGAGCTGTTTTTT	CASSYSVTGNTGELFF
many	TRBV18	TRBJ2-1	14	TRBD2	TGTGCCAGCTCCCCCAGCGGGGTGTGGAATGAGCAGTTCTTC	CASSPSGVWNEQFF
many	TRBV19	TRBJ2-1	15	TRBD2	TGTGCCAGTAGTAGCGGGACTAGCGGGAGTTTAGAGCAGTTCTTC	CASSSGTSGSLEQFF
many	TRBV6-2/TRBV6-3	TRBJ2-7	14	TRBD1	TGTGCCAGCAGTTACTCGACAGGGTACTACGAGCAGTACTTC	CASSYSTGYYEQYF
many	TRBV20-1	TRBJ2-3	14	NA	TGCAGTGCTAGGCGGGATAAGAGCACAGATACGCAGTATTTT	CSARRDKSTDTQYF
medium-sized	TRBV20-1	TRBJ2-7	15	NA	TGCAGTGCTAGACCCCCGGAGGTCCGGCCCTACGAGCAGTACTTC	CSARPPEVRPYEQYF
many	TRBV12-3/TRBV12-4	TRBJ2-4	20	TRBD1	TGTGCCAGCAGTCCCTTCGCGTGGGACAGGGGGCTGGAGGCCAAAAACATTCAGTACTTC	CASSPFAWDRGLEAKNIQYF
many	TRBV28	TRBJ1-2	17	NA	TGTGCCAGCAGCTCCAGTCCCGGGACATCTGCTAACTATGGCTACACCTTC	CASSSSPGTSANYGYTF
many	TRBV28	TRBJ1-5	15	NA	TGTGCCAGCAGTTTCTATCTAGCGGGTAATCAGCCCCAGCATTTT	CASSFYLAGNQPQHF
many	TRBV20-1	TRBJ2-7	16	TRBD1	TGCAGTGCTAGAGATTTCCGACAGGGACAATCGTACGAGCAGTACTTC	CSARDFRQGQSYEQYF
many	TRBV7-3	TRBJ2-1	13	NA	TGTGCCAGCAGCTATAACATCGACAATGAGCAGTTCTTC	CASSYNIDNEQFF
many	TRBV20-1	TRBJ2-7	15	NA	TGCAGTGCTAGAGTGGGCAACAGGGGAGGGTACGAGCAGTACTTC	CSARVGNRGGYEQYF
many	TRBV7-9	TRBJ2-1	13	TRBD2	TGTGCCAGCAGCTTCTCTAGCGGCAATGAGCAGTTCTTC	CASSFSSGNEQFF
many	TRBV4-3	TRBJ2-1	17	NA	TGCGCCAGCAGCCAAGATTACGACGGAGGGCGATACAATGAGCAGTTCTTC	CASSQDYDGGRYNEQFF
few	TRBV20-1	TRBJ1-6	14	NA	TGCAGTGCTAGAGATCGGGACATCAATTCACCCCTCCACTTT	CSARDRDINSPLHF
medium-sized	TRBV28	TRBJ1-2	12	TRBD1	TGTGCCAGCTCCGGACAGGGTCATGGCTACACCTTC	CASSGQGHGYTF
medium-sized	TRBV28	TRBJ2-7	14	TRBD1	TGTGCCAGCAGTTTAGCCCAGGGGGCCTACGAGCAGTACTTC	CASSLAQGAYEQYF
NA	TRBV5-5	TRBJ1-2	13	NA	TGTGCCAGCAGCTTGGGACGGATCTATGGCTACACCTTC	CASSLGRIYGYTF
many	TRBV9	TRBJ1-1	13	NA	TGTGCCAGCAGCCCGGACCGCGGCAAGGGCGCTTTCTTT	CASSPDRGKGAFF
few	TRBV2	TRBJ2-7	15	NA	TGTGCCAGCAGTGAATACCCCAGATCACCCTACGAGCAGTACTTC	CASSEYPRSPYEQYF
medium-sized	TRBV3-1	TRBJ1-1	14	NA	TGTGCCAGCAGCCAACAGGTCGTGAACACTGAAGCTTTCTTT	CASSQQVVNTEAFF
many	TRBV20-1	TRBJ2-3	13	NA	TGCAGTGCTAGATGGACGAGGACAGATACGCAGTATTTT	CSARWTRTDTQYF
many	TRBV9	TRBJ2-5	14	NA	TGTGCCAGCGGTGGAGGGACTTGGGCGGAGACCCAGTACTTC	CASGGGTWAETQYF
many	TRBV2	TRBJ2-3	15	NA	TGTGCCAGCAGTGAAGATCGGGGGAGCACAGATACGCAGTATTTT	CASSEDRGSTDTQYF
NA	TRBV6-6	TRBJ1-5	13	NA	TGTGCCAGCAGTTACAGTGAGGTCGAGCCCCAGCATTTT	CASSYSEVEPQHF
many	TRBV7-2	TRBJ2-1	16	TRBD2	TGTGCCAGCAGCTTGGCCCCCCGCGGGGGAGCCAATGAGCAGTTCTTC	CASSLAPRGGANEQFF
NA	TRBV5-4	TRBJ2-5	19	TRBD2	TGTGCCAGCAGCAGTACCGGGACTAGCGGGAGGGTAGGCCAAGAGACCCAGTACTTC	CASSSTGTSGRVGQETQYF
many	TRBV7-9	TRBJ2-1	12	NA	TGTGCCGTTACGGGGCAGCGCAATGAGCAGTTCTTC	CAVTGQRNEQFF
many	TRBV10-2	TRBJ2-7	15	TRBD2	TGCGCCAGCAGTGAGTTGGGGACTAGTTCCTACGAGCAGTACTTC	CASSELGTSSYEQYF
medium-sized	TRBV29-1	TRBJ1-1	13	NA	TGCAGCGGTGCGGACCTATCGAACACTGAAGCTTTCTTT	CSGADLSNTEAFF
many	TRBV6-5	TRBJ2-7	14	NA	TGTGCCAGCAGTCCCGGACCGACTCCCTACGAGCAGTACTTC	CASSPGPTPYEQYF
medium-sized	TRBV2	TRBJ2-7	13	NA	TGTGCCAGCAGTGAACAGGTTTCCTACGAGCAGTACTTC	CASSEQVSYEQYF
many	TRBV12-3/TRBV12-4	TRBJ1-5	15	NA	TGTGCCAGCAGTTCCGCGGGTTATAGCAATCAGCCCCAGCATTTT	CASSSAGYSNQPQHF
many	TRBV5-1	TRBJ1-1	14	NA	TGCGCCAGCAGCTTAGGGACCCAAAACACTGAAGCTTTCTTT	CASSLGTQNTEAFF
many	TRBV3-1	TRBJ2-5	15	NA	TGTGCCAGCAGCCAAGATCCCCCTGCTAGCGAGACCCAGTACTTC	CASSQDPPASETQYF
few	TRBV6-5	TRBJ2-3	14	NA	TGTGCCAGCAGCCCTTCCGGGACTTCTAATACGCAGTATTTT	CASSPSGTSNTQYF
many	TRBV4-2	TRBJ1-6	18	NA	TGTGCCAGCAGCCATGACGACCGGGCCCCACTCGGAGGTTCACCCCTCCACTTT	CASSHDDRAPLGGSPLHF
many	TRBV4-2	TRBJ2-1	12	NA	TGTGCCAGCAGCCAAGATCAGGTCGAGCAGTTCTTC	CASSQDQVEQFF
few	TRBV27	TRBJ2-4	14	NA	TGTGCCACCCAAGGGGCAGGAGCAGGTGACATTCAGTACTTC	CATQGAGAGDIQYF
many	TRBV6-1	TRBJ2-6	16	TRBD1	TGTGCCAGCACGCTGACAGGGGGCTCTGGGGCCAACGTCCTGACTTTC	CASTLTGGSGANVLTF
many	TRBV6-5	TRBJ1-1	15	NA	TGTGCCAGCAGTAACCCTCAGGGACTGAACACTGAAGCTTTCTTT	CASSNPQGLNTEAFF
many	TRBV28	TRBJ1-5	12	NA	TGTGCCAGCAGTTTAAACAATCAGCCCCAGCATTTT	CASSLNNQPQHF
many	TRBV28	TRBJ1-1	16	TRBD1	TGTGCCAGCAGTCAGGACAGGGGCCGACTTCACACTGAAGCTTTCTTT	CASSQDRGRLHTEAFF
many	TRBV20-1	TRBJ1-1	13	TRBD1	TGCAGTGCTAGCTGGACAGGGAACACTGAAGCTTTCTTT	CSASWTGNTEAFF
NA	TRBV20-1	TRBJ1-6	16	NA	TGCAGTGCCTTCGGGGCAGGCCGTCAGGCTAATTCACCCCTCCACTTT	CSAFGAGRQANSPLHF
many	TRBV7-2	TRBJ2-2	16	NA	TGTGCCAGCAGACCTCCGGGAGTCCCCACCGGAGGGGAGCTGTTTTTT	CASRPPGVPTGGELFF
NA	TRBV15	TRBJ2-7	14	NA	TGTGCCACCAGCAGATCTCAAGCCGTGGGCGAGCAGTACTTC	CATSRSQAVGEQYF
few	TRBV6-5	TRBJ1-2	13	NA	TGTGCCAGCAGTTACGGACAGTCCTATGGCTACACCTTC	CASSYGQSYGYTF